Listed below are T cell receptor beta chains from one sample, sequenced in a study of cytomegalovirus exposure and HLA in healthy donors. Data came from immunoSEQ multiplex PCR; TCRdb stores just in-frame clones and leaves some out. Here the sample spans roughly 120,000 clones, about 80% being singletons. Sequencing was performed on PBMCs. The receptors were gathered from a human donor in good health. Each CDR3 is given with its conserved first and last residue. The D gene is left open where the match is weak. Part of the rows lack a size; the others show once, few, many or a class for expanded clones.

d_call: .; j_call: TRBJ2-1; v_call: TRBV10-3; clone_size: few; cdr3_nt: TGTGCCGTGCAAGACGCAGGGGCCAATGAGCAGTTCTTC; cdr3_aa: CAVQDAGANEQFF
d_call: .; j_call: TRBJ2-1; v_call: TRBV19; clone_size: .; cdr3_nt: TGTGCTAGTAGTGGAAGGAGCTCCTACAATGAGCAGTTCTTC; cdr3_aa: CASSGRSSYNEQFF
d_call: .; j_call: TRBJ2-5; v_call: TRBV28; clone_size: once; cdr3_nt: TGTGCCAGCAGTTTCGGGGTAGGGACCCAGTACTTC; cdr3_aa: CASSFGVGTQYF
d_call: .; j_call: TRBJ1-2; v_call: TRBV4-1; clone_size: .; cdr3_nt: TGCGCCAGCAGCCAAGAAAGGAACTTTGGGGGGGTGAGCGGCTACACCTTC; cdr3_aa: CASSQERNFGGVSGYTF
d_call: TRBD2; j_call: TRBJ2-5; v_call: TRBV18; clone_size: .; cdr3_nt: TGTGCCAGCTCACCGAAATTCTCCACGGGGGGGCCACCAGAGACCCAGTACTTC; cdr3_aa: CASSPKFSTGGPPETQYF
d_call: TRBD2; j_call: TRBJ2-7; v_call: TRBV7-2; clone_size: .; cdr3_nt: TGTGCCAGCAGCCAAGGACTAGCTAGCTCCTACGAGCAGTACTTC; cdr3_aa: CASSQGLASSYEQYF
d_call: .; j_call: TRBJ2-1; v_call: TRBV11-2; clone_size: .; cdr3_nt: TGTGCCAGCAGCTGGACCCTGGTACGGGGTGAGCAGTTCTTC; cdr3_aa: CASSWTLVRGEQFF
d_call: TRBD1; j_call: TRBJ1-5; v_call: TRBV5-1; clone_size: .; cdr3_nt: TGCGCCAGCAGCTTGGCGGGACAGCTCAATCAGCCCCAGCATTTT; cdr3_aa: CASSLAGQLNQPQHF
d_call: .; j_call: TRBJ2-1; v_call: TRBV19; clone_size: .; cdr3_nt: TGTGCCAGTAGTACGCAGGGCCCCTACAATGAGCAGTTCTTC; cdr3_aa: CASSTQGPYNEQFF
d_call: .; j_call: TRBJ1-2; v_call: TRBV7-9; clone_size: .; cdr3_nt: TGTGCCAGCCTAACCGAAAAAACAGGAGCCCCCTATGGCTACACCTTC; cdr3_aa: CASLTEKTGAPYGYTF
d_call: TRBD1; j_call: TRBJ2-7; v_call: TRBV5-4; clone_size: .; cdr3_nt: TGTGCCAGCAGCCCGGGGACAGGGCTTTACGAGCAGTACTTC; cdr3_aa: CASSPGTGLYEQYF
d_call: TRBD1; j_call: TRBJ2-7; v_call: TRBV11-2; clone_size: .; cdr3_nt: TGTGCCAGCAGACCTCCGGGACAGGGGTTCTACGAGCAGTACTTC; cdr3_aa: CASRPPGQGFYEQYF